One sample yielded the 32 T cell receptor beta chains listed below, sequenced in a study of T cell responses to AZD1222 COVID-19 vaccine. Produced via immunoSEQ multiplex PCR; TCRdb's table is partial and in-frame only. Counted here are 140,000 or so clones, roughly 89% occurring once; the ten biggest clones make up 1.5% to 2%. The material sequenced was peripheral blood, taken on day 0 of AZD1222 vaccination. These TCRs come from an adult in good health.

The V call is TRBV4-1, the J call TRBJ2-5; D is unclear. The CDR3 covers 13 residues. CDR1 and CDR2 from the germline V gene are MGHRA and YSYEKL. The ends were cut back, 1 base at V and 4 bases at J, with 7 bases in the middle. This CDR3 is CASSQVQRETQYF. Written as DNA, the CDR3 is TGCGCCAGCAGCCAAGTCCAGAGAGAGACCCAGTACTTC.

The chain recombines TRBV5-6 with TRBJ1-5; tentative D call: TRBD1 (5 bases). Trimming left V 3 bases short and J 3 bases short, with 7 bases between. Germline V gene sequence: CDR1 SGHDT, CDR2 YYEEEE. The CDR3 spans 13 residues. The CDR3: CASSWGFNQPQHF. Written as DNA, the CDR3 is TGTGCCAGCAGCTGGGGGTTCAATCAGCCCCAGCATTTT.

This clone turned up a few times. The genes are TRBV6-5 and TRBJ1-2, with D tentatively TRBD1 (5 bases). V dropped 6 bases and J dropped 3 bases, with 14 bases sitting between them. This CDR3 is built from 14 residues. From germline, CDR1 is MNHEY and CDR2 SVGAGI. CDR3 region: CASSPGGGDYGYTF. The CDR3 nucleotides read TGTGCCAGCAGCCCCGGGGGGGGTGACTATGGCTACACCTTC.

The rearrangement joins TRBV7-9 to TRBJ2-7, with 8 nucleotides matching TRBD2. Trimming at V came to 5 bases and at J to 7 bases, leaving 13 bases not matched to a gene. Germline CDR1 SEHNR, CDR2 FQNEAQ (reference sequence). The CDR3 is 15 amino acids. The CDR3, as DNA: TGTGCCAGCAGCAACCCGGGGGGGAGCTGGGGGGAGCAGTACTTC. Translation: CASSNPGGSWGEQYF. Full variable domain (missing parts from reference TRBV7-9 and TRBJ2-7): DTGVSQNPRHKITKRGQNVTFRCDPISEHNRLYWYRQTLGQGPEFLTYFQNEAQLEKSRLLSDRFSAERPKGSFSTLEIQRTEQGDSAMYLCASSNPGGSWGEQYFGPGTRLTVT.

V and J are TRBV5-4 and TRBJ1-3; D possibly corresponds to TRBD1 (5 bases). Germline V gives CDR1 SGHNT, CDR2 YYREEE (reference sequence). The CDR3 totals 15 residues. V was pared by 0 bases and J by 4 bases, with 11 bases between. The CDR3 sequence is CASSLDGGNGNTIYF. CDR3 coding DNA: TGTGCCAGCAGCTTGGATGGGGGGAACGGAAACACCATATATTTT. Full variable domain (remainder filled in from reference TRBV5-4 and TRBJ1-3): ETGVTQSPTHLIKTRGQQVTLRCSSQSGHNTVSWYQQALGQGPQFIFQYYREEENGRGNFPPRFSGLQFPNYSSELNVNALELDDSALYLCASSLDGGNGNTIYFGEGSWLTVV.

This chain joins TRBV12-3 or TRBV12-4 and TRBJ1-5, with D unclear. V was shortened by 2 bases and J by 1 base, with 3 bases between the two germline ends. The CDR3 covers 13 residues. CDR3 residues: CASSLRSNQPQHF. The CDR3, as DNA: TGTGCCAGCAGTTTACGAAGCAATCAGCCCCAGCATTTT.

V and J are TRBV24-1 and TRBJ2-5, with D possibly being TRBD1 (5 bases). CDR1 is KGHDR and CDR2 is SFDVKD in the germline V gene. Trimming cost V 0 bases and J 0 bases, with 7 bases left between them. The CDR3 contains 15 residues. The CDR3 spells CATSDLDSNQETQYF. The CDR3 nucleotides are TGTGCCACCAGTGATTTGGACAGTAACCAAGAGACCCAGTACTTC.

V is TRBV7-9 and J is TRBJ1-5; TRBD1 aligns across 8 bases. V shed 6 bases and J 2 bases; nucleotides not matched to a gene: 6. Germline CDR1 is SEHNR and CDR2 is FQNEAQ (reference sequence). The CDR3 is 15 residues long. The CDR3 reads CASSLDRVGNQPQHF. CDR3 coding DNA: TGTGCCAGCAGTTTGGACAGGGTAGGCAATCAGCCCCAGCATTTT.

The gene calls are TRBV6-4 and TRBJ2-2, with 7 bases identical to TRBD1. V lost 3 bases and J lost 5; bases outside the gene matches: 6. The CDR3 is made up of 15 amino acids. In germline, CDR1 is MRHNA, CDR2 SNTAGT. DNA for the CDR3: TGTGCCAGCAGTGAAAAGGGGGCTGGAACCGGGGAGCTGTTTTTT. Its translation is CASSEKGAGTGELFF.

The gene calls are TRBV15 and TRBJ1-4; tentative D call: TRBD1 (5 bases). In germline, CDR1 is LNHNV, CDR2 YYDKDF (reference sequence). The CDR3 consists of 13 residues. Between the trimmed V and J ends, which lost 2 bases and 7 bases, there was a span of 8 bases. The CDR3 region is CATSRRDGEKLFF. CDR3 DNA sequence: TGTGCCACCAGCAGACGGGACGGTGAAAAACTGTTTTTT.

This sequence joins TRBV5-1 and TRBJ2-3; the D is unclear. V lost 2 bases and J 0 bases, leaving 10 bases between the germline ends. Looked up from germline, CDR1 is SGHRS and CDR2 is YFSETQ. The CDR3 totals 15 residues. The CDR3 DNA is TGCGCCAGCAGCTTTTCAGGTGCTAGCACAGATACGCAGTATTTT. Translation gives CASSFSGASTDTQYF. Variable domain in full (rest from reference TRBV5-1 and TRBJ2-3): KAGVTQTPRYLIKTRGQQVTLSCSPISGHRSVSWYQQTPGQGLQFLFEYFSETQRNKGNFPGRFSGRQFSNSRSEMNVSTLELGDSALYLCASSFSGASTDTQYFGPGTRLTVL.

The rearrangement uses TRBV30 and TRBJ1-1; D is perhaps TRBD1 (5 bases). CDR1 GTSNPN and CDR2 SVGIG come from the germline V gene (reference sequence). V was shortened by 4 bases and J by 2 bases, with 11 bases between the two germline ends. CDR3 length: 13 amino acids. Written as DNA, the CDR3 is TGTGCCTGGACCCCCAGGGAAAACACTGAAGCTTTCTTT. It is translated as CAWTPRENTEAFF.

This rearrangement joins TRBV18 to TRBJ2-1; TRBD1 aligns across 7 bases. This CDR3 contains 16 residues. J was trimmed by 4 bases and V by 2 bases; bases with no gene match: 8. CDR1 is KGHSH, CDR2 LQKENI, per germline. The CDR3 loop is CASSPEAGTAYNEQFF. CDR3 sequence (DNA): TGTGCCAGCTCACCAGAGGCCGGGACAGCTTACAATGAGCAGTTCTTC.

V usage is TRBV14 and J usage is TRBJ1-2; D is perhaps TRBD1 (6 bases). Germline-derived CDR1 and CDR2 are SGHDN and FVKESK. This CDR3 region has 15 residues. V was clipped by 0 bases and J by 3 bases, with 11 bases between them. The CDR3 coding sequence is TGTGCCAGCAGCCAAGATTTAACAGGGTACTATGGCTACACCTTC. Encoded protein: CASSQDLTGYYGYTF.

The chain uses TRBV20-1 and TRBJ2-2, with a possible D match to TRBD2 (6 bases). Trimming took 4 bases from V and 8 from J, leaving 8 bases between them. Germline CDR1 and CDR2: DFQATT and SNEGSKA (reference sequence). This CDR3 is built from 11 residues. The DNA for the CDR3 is TGCAGTGCTATCGGGAGTGGGGAGCTGTTTTTT. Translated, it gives CSAIGSGELFF.

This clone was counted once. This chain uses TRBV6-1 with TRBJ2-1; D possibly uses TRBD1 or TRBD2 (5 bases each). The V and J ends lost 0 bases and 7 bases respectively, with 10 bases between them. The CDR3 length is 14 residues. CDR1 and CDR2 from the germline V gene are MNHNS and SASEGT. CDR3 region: CASSEAGGWNEQFF. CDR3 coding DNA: TGTGCCAGCAGTGAAGCTGGGGGATGGAATGAGCAGTTCTTC.

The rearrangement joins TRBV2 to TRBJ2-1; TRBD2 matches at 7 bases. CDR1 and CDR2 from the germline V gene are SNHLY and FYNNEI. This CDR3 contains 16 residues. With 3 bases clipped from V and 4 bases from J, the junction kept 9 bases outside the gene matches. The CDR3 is CASSDLTSFSYNEQFF. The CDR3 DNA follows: TGTGCCAGCAGTGATTTGACTAGCTTCTCTTACAATGAGCAGTTCTTC.

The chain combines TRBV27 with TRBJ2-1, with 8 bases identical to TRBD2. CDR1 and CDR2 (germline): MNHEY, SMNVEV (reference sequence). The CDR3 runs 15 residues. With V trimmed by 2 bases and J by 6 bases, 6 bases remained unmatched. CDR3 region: CASSLQAGVSNEQFF. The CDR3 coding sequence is TGTGCCAGCAGTTTACAAGCGGGAGTTTCCAATGAGCAGTTCTTC.

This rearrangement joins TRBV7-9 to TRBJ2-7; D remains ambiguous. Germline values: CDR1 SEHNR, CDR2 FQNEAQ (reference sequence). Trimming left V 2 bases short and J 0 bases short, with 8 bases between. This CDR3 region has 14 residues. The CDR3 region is CASSLLLPSYEQYF. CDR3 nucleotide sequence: TGTGCCAGCAGCTTACTGTTACCCTCCTACGAGCAGTACTTC.

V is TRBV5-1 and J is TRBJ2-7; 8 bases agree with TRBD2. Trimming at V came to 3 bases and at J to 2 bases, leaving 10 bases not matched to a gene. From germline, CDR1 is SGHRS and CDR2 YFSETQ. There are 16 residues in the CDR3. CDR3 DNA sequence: TGCGCCAGCAGCTCCTCCCTGCGGGAGGTTCCCTACGAGCAGTACTTC. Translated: CASSSSLREVPYEQYF.

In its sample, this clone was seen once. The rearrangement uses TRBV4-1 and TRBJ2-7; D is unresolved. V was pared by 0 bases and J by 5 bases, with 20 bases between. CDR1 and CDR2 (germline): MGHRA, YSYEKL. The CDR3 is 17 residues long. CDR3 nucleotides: TGCGCCAGCAGCCAAGAAGTGTGGTTAGGGCGTGGAGACGAGCAGTACTTC. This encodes CASSQEVWLGRGDEQYF.

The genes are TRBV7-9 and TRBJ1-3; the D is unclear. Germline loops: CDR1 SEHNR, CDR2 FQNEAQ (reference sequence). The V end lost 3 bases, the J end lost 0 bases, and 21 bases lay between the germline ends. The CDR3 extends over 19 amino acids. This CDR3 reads CASSFRAGLTESSGNTIYF. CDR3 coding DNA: TGTGCCAGCAGCTTCCGCGCCGGCCTAACTGAGAGCTCTGGAAACACCATATATTTT. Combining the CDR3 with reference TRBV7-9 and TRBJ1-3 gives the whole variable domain DTGVSQNPRHKITKRGQNVTFRCDPISEHNRLYWYRQTLGQGPEFLTYFQNEAQLEKSRLLSDRFSAERPKGSFSTLEIQRTEQGDSAMYLCASSFRAGLTESSGNTIYFGEGSWLTVV.

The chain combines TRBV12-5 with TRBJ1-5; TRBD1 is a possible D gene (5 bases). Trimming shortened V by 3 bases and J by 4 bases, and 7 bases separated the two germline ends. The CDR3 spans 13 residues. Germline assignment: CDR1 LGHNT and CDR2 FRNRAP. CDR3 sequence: CASGLSGNQPQHF. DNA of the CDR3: TGTGCTAGTGGTTTATCAGGGAATCAGCCCCAGCATTTT.

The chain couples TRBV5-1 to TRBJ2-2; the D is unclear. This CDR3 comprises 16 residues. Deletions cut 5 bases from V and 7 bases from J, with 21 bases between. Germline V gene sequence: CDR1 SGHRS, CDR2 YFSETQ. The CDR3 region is CASSPIGLGPGGELFF. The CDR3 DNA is TGCGCCAGCAGTCCGATAGGGTTAGGTCCCGGCGGGGAGCTGTTTTTT.

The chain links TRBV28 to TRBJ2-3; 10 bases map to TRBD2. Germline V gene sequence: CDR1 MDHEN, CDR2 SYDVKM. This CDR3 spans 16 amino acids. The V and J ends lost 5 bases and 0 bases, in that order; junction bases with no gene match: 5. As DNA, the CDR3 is TGTGCCAGCAGTGAGCGGGAGGGCCGAAGCACAGATACGCAGTATTTT. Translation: CASSEREGRSTDTQYF.

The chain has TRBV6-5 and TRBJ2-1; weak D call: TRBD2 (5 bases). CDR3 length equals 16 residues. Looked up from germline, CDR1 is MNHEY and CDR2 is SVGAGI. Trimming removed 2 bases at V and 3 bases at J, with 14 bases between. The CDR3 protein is CASSYGVPGIYNEQFF. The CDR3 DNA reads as TGTGCCAGCAGTTACGGGGTGCCCGGGATCTACAATGAGCAGTTCTTC.

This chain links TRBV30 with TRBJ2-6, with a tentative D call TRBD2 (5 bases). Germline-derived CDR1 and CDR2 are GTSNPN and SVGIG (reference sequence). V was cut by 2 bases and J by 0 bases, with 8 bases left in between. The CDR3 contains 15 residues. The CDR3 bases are TGTGCCTGGAGTAGCGGCATCTCTGGGGCCAACGTCCTGACTTTC. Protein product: CAWSSGISGANVLTF. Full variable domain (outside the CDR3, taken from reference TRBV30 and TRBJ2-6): SQTIHQWPATLVQPVGSPLSLECTVEGTSNPNLYWYRQAAGRGLQLLFYSVGIGQISSEVPQNLSASRPQDRQFILSSKKLLLSDSGFYLCAWSSGISGANVLTFGAGSRLTVL.

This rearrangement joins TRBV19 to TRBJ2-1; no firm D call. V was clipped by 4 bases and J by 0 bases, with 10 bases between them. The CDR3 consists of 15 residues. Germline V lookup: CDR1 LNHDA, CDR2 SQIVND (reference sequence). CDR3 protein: CASSNTVNSYNEQFF. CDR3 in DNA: TGTGCCAGTAGTAATACGGTAAACTCCTACAATGAGCAGTTCTTC.

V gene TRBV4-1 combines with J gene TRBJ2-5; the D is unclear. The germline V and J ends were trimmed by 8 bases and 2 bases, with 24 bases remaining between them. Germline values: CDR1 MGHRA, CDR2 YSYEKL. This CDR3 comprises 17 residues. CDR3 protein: CASVRFPGPYLQETQYF. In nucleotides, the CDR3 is TGCGCCAGCGTTAGGTTCCCAGGTCCCTATCTTCAAGAGACCCAGTACTTC.

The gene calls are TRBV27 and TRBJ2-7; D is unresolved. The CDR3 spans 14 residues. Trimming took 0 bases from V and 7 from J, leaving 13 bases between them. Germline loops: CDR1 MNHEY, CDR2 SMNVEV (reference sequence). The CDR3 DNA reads TGTGCCAGCAGTTTATCGAAGCAGCCTGCGGAGCAGTACTTC. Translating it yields CASSLSKQPAEQYF.

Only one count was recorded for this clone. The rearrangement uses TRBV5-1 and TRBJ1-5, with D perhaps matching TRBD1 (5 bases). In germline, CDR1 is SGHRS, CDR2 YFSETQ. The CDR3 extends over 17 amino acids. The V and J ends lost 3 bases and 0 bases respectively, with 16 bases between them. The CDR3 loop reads CASSWIGKQDSNQPQHF. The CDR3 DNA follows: TGCGCCAGCAGCTGGATCGGCAAACAGGATAGCAATCAGCCCCAGCATTTT.

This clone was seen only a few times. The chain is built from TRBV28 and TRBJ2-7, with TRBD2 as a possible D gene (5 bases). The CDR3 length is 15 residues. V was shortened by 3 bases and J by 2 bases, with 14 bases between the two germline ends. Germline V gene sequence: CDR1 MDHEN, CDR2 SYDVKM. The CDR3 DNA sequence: TGTGCCAGCAGTTTCGGGGAGCCCCTTACCTACGAGCAGTACTTC. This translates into CASSFGEPLTYEQYF.